These 23 T cell receptor beta chains came from one sample sequenced in a study of shared clonotypes between healthy human individuals. The assay was immunoSEQ multiplex PCR, and TCRdb's table has in-frame clones only and misses some. The sample records hundreds of thousands of clones, 95% being singletons. Naive CD8 cells lacked CD45RO and underwent positive selection for CCR7, leaving out terminally differentiated effector memory CD45RA+ cells. The sample taken for sequencing was naive CD8+ T cells sorted from blood. The receptors stem from a woman aged 25-40 years in good health.

This chain connects TRBV23-1 to TRBJ1-2; 8 nucleotides align to TRBD1. TRBV23-1 is known as an ORF, though its function is uncertain. V shed 4 bases and J 7 bases; nucleotides not matched to a gene: 8. CDR3 length equals 14 residues. This CDR3 is CASSPGTGKGGYTF. CDR3 coding DNA: TGCGCCAGCAGTCCGGGGACAGGAAAGGGTGGCTACACCTTC.

The chain has TRBV2 and TRBJ2-1, with TRBD1 as a possible D gene (6 bases). CDR1 SNHLY and CDR2 FYNNEI come from the germline V gene. With 3 bases removed from V and 4 bases from J, the gap between germline ends came to 16 bases. This CDR3 is built from 16 residues. The CDR3 here is CASSEGHRAEYNEQFF. CDR3 sequence (DNA): TGTGCCAGCAGTGAGGGCCACAGGGCTGAGTACAATGAGCAGTTCTTC.

In the case of this clone: The same CDR3 arises from other DNA sequences in this sample as well. The rearrangement uses TRBV28 and TRBJ2-7, with D unresolved. The CDR3 extends over 12 amino acids. Germline V lookup: CDR1 MDHEN, CDR2 SYDVKM. V lost 3 bases to trimming and J lost 2 bases, with 5 bases between them. The CDR3, as DNA: TGTGCCAGCAGTTTGGGAACCTACGAGCAGTACTTC. Protein: CASSLGTYEQYF.

The chain carries TRBV5-6 and TRBJ2-1; D is ambiguous. CDR3 length equals 14 residues. Germline V gene lookup returns CDR1 SGHDT and CDR2 YYEEEE. Trimming pared 0 bases from V and 5 bases from J, leaving 9 bases between. The CDR3: CASSLVYSNNEQFF. The CDR3 DNA is TGTGCCAGCAGCTTGGTTTACAGCAACAATGAGCAGTTCTTC.

The chain combines TRBV14 with TRBJ2-6, with D unclear. The CDR3 runs to 16 residues. Germline values: CDR1 SGHDN, CDR2 FVKESK. The V end was cut by 4 bases, the J end by 0 bases, with 10 bases between. Written as DNA, the CDR3 is TGTGCCAGCAGCCTCGAATTCGACTCTGGGGCCAACGTCCTGACTTTC. The encoded protein is CASSLEFDSGANVLTF.

This chain uses TRBV15 with TRBJ2-1, with unresolved D. CDR1 and CDR2 from the germline V gene are LNHNV and YYDKDF (reference sequence). This CDR3 comprises 15 residues. V dropped 4 bases and J dropped 6 bases, with 16 bases sitting between them. CDR3 amino acids: CATSTGEPPLNEQFF. In DNA, the CDR3 is TGTGCCACCAGCACTGGAGAGCCCCCCCTCAATGAGCAGTTCTTC.

The count of this clone is one. The chain couples TRBV5-6 to TRBJ2-7; tentative D call: TRBD1 (5 bases). Germline V gene sequence: CDR1 SGHDT, CDR2 YYEEEE. Between the trimmed V and J ends, which lost 0 bases and 3 bases, there was a span of 16 bases. This CDR3 comprises 16 residues. CDR3 DNA: TGTGCCAGCAGCTTGGCCCCCCAGGGTCCCTACTACGAGCAGTACTTC. Residues: CASSLAPQGPYYEQYF.

The J gene is TRBJ1-2, the V gene TRBV14, with D perhaps matching TRBD1 (5 bases). The CDR3 extends over 10 amino acids. V gave up 10 bases and J gave up 7 bases, with 10 bases separating them. The germline V gene encodes CDR1 SGHDN and CDR2 FVKESK. CDR3: CAMGRVGYTF. The DNA of the CDR3 is TGTGCCATGGGACGGGTTGGCTACACCTTC.

This chain joins TRBV27 and TRBJ2-2; the match to TRBD2 covers 14 bases. Per germline, CDR1 MNHEY and CDR2 SMNVEV (reference sequence). Trimming took 6 bases from V and 10 from J; bases not matched to a gene: 10. The CDR3 spans 16 residues. The CDR3 bases are TGTGCCAGCAGGGGGACTAGCGGGAGCATGGTTGTGGAGCTGTTTTTT. This translates into CASRGTSGSMVVELFF.

This clone appeared a single time. This chain connects TRBV15 to TRBJ2-5; no definite D call. V lost 0 bases and J lost 3, with 5 bases in between. Germline CDR1 reads LNHNV; CDR2 reads YYDKDF (reference sequence). This CDR3 has 13 residues. Written as DNA, the CDR3 is TGTGCCACCAGCAGAGATAATGAAGAGACCCAGTACTTC. Protein product: CATSRDNEETQYF.

The V and J genes are TRBV4-1 and TRBJ2-1; 11 nucleotides match TRBD2. Germline assignment: CDR1 MGHRA and CDR2 YSYEKL. V was pared by 4 bases and J by 4 bases, with 6 bases of the junction left unmatched. This CDR3 is built from 16 residues. CDR3 amino acids: CASSRLLAGAYNEQFF. DNA for the CDR3: TGCGCCAGCAGCCGATTACTAGCGGGAGCTTACAATGAGCAGTTCTTC.

A word on this clone: Other DNA sequences in this sample translate to the same CDR3. The chain employs TRBV9 and TRBJ2-7; D possibly corresponds to TRBD1 (5 bases). Between the trimmed V and J ends, which lost 0 bases and 1 base, there was a span of 8 bases. This CDR3 spans 14 amino acids. The germline CDR1 and CDR2 sequences are SGDLS and YYNGEE. The CDR3 reads CASSVEGDSYEQYF. In nucleotides, the CDR3 is TGTGCCAGCAGCGTAGAAGGGGATTCCTACGAGCAGTACTTC. The variable domain in full, with the rest retrieved from reference TRBV9 and TRBJ2-7, is DSGVTQTPKHLITATGQRVTLRCSPRSGDLSVYWYQQSLDQGLQFLIQYYNGEERAKGNILERFSAQQFPDLHSELNLSSLELGDSALYFCASSVEGDSYEQYFGPGTRLTVT.

In its sample, this clone was seen once. The chain is built from TRBV28 and TRBJ2-7, with 7 bases fitting TRBD2. The CDR3 sequence is 12 residues long. The germline CDR1 and CDR2 sequences are MDHEN and SYDVKM. Trimming took 5 bases from V and 3 from J; bases not matched to a gene: 1. This CDR3 reads CASSSGVYEQYF. Written as DNA, the CDR3 is TGTGCCAGCAGTAGCGGGGTCTACGAGCAGTACTTC.

This chain uses TRBV6-5 with TRBJ1-1; D remains ambiguous. This CDR3 comprises 14 residues. V gave up 2 bases and J gave up 5 bases, with 12 bases separating them. CDR1 and CDR2 (germline): MNHEY, SVGAGI. The CDR3 DNA reads as TGTGCCAGCAGTTACGGGTGGACTTTGACTGAAGCTTTCTTT. Its translation: CASSYGWTLTEAFF.

The chain links TRBV27 to TRBJ1-5; TRBD1 might be the D (5 bases). The CDR3 runs 13 residues. Germline values: CDR1 MNHEY, CDR2 SMNVEV (reference sequence). Trimming took 3 bases from V and 5 from J, leaving 8 bases between them. The DNA for the CDR3 is TGTGCCAGCAGTTTGGACATGTATCAGCCCCAGCATTTT. Amino acids: CASSLDMYQPQHF.

The rearrangement links TRBV28 to TRBJ2-7, with D tentatively TRBD1 or TRBD2 (7 bases each). The CDR3 covers 15 residues. Germline loops: CDR1 MDHEN, CDR2 SYDVKM. V lost 6 bases, J lost 5 bases, and 20 bases lay in between. CDR3 loop: CASSIVMGGGHEQYF. The CDR3 DNA reads as TGTGCCAGCAGCATCGTAATGGGAGGGGGCCACGAGCAGTACTTC.

This chain joins TRBV4-2 and TRBJ2-7, with unresolved D. The ends were cut back, 3 bases at V and 0 bases at J, with 12 bases in the middle. Germline assignment: CDR1 LGHNA and CDR2 YNFKEQ. The CDR3 loop spans 15 amino acids. For the CDR3, the DNA is TGTGCCAGCAGCCAGGCAACTGAGAGCTCCTACGAGCAGTACTTC. This sequence encodes CASSQATESSYEQYF.

This clone was seen only once. The J gene is TRBJ2-7, the V gene TRBV18; TRBD1 is a possible D gene (6 bases). CDR1 is KGHSH, CDR2 LQKENI, per germline. CDR3 length: 16 residues. Between the trimmed V and J ends, which lost 3 bases and 5 bases, there was a span of 20 bases. The CDR3 nucleotides read TGTGCCAGCTCACCGAACCACAGGGTGGACCACGACGAGCAGTACTTC. Amino acids: CASSPNHRVDHDEQYF.

This clone showed up just once. The V call is TRBV11-2, the J call TRBJ2-7; 8 bases align to TRBD1. This CDR3 has 16 residues. The germline gives CDR1 SGHAT, CDR2 FQNNGV. The V gene end was trimmed by 1 base and the J gene end by 4 bases; junction bases not matched to a gene: 9. CDR3 sequence: CASSLGLGTGLYEQYF. The CDR3 DNA reads as TGTGCCAGCAGCTTAGGTCTGGGGACAGGTTTGTACGAGCAGTACTTC.

The chain uses TRBV2 and TRBJ2-7, with 10 positions matching TRBD2. V shed 6 bases, J shed 4 bases, and the junction held 9 bases outside the gene matches. Germline CDR1 SNHLY, CDR2 FYNNEI. The CDR3 totals 15 residues. The CDR3 is CASRVSGRALYEQYF. The CDR3, as DNA: TGTGCCAGCAGAGTCAGCGGGAGGGCCTTGTACGAGCAGTACTTC.

The chain links TRBV6-1 to TRBJ2-7; 9 bases are a match to TRBD1. The germline gives CDR1 MNHNS, CDR2 SASEGT. Germline trimming cut 4 bases from V and 6 bases from J; bases unmatched to any gene: 7. This CDR3 comprises 14 residues. Here the CDR3 DNA reads TGTGCCAGCAGTGGAAGACAGGGGGTCGGCGAGCAGTACTTC. Translating gives CASSGRQGVGEQYF.

The CDR3 protein is CASRGDGSNEQYF. The DNA for the CDR3 is TGTGCCAGCAGGGGGGACGGTTCGAACGAGCAGTACTTC. V is TRBV6-1 and J is TRBJ2-7; D tentatively fits TRBD1 or TRBD2 (5 bases each). V lost 6 bases, J lost 5 bases, and 14 bases lay in between. CDR1 and CDR2 (germline): MNHNS, SASEGT. The CDR3 length is 13 residues.

V usage is TRBV6-7 and J usage is TRBJ1-4; perhaps TRBD1 as D (6 bases). TRBV6-7 is marked as an open reading frame, function uncertain. This CDR3 has 19 residues. V lost 8 bases to trimming and J lost 8 bases, with 33 bases between them. In nucleotides, the CDR3 is TGTGCCAGCCGACCACGGGGACACCCTGCCCGAGGGAAAGTGGAAAAACTGTTTTTT. Residues: CASRPRGHPARGKVEKLFF.